Listed here are 30 T cell receptor beta chains from one sample, sequenced in a study of beta chain features in type 1 diabetes. Sequenced material consisted of expressed TCRB transcripts (all of the isolated RNA was reverse transcribed). The method was immunoSEQ multiplex PCR; TCRdb's version includes in-frame clones alone and lacks a portion of them. This table has around 26,000 clones, 68% appearing once. These receptors have no identified antigens. Broader study findings: Across all four CD4+ subsets, people with type 1 diabetes showed modestly shorter TCRB CDR3s.

The sequenced sample consisted of stem cell memory CD4+ T cells from blood. These receptors were collected from a woman in her 40s with type 1 diabetes.

J is TRBJ2-1 and V is TRBV2, with D possibly being TRBD2 (5 bases). Germline lookup yields CDR1 SNHLY and CDR2 FYNNEI. The CDR3 spans 14 residues. With 7 bases removed from V and 9 bases from J, the gap between germline ends came to 19 bases. In nucleotides, the CDR3 is TGTGCCAGCACCATGGACTCCCTCCCCCTTGAGCAGTTCTTC. Translation gives CASTMDSLPLEQFF.

The chain is built from TRBV7-2 and TRBJ2-3; 12 bases are shared with TRBD1. In germline, CDR1 is SGHTA, CDR2 FQGNSA. The CDR3 has 14 amino acids. The V and J ends lost 6 bases and 4 bases, in that order; junction bases with no gene match: 2. DNA for the CDR3: TGTGCCAGCAGGGGGACAGGGGGCCCAGATACGCAGTATTTT. It translates to CASRGTGGPDTQYF.

The chain recombines TRBV14 with TRBJ2-7; D is possibly TRBD2 (6 bases). The CDR3 consists of 14 residues. The germline V and J ends were trimmed by 0 bases and 7 bases, with 13 bases remaining between them. Germline assignment: CDR1 SGHDN and CDR2 FVKESK. CDR3 sequence reads: CASSQESRAGEQYF. The CDR3 nucleotides read TGTGCCAGCAGCCAAGAATCCAGGGCGGGAGAGCAGTACTTC.

This clone was recorded a few times. The rearrangement uses TRBV27 and TRBJ1-2, with D possibly being TRBD1 (6 bases). CDR1 is MNHEY, CDR2 SMNVEV, per germline (reference sequence). Trimming took off 4 bases at V and 8 bases at J, with 11 bases between the two ends. This CDR3 comprises 12 residues. The CDR3 reads CASSSNREGYTF. The CDR3, as DNA: TGTGCCAGCAGTTCCAACAGGGAAGGCTACACCTTC.

The chain recombines TRBV13 with TRBJ2-7, with D possibly TRBD2 on 5 matching bases. V was clipped by 6 bases and J by 2 bases, with 8 bases between them. CDR3 length: 12 amino acids. Germline CDR1 reads PRHDT; CDR2 reads FYEKMQ (reference sequence). The DNA of the CDR3 is TGTGCCAGCAGTCCGGGAACCTACGAGCAGTACTTC. It codes for CASSPGTYEQYF.

The chain recombines TRBV7-2 with TRBJ2-7; TRBD2 might be the D (6 bases). The CDR3 is 13 amino acids. V lost 5 bases and J 3 bases, leaving 11 bases between the germline ends. In germline, CDR1 is SGHTA, CDR2 FQGNSA. The DNA for the CDR3 is TGTGCCAGCAGCCCTTGGGACTTCTACGAGCAGTACTTC. It specifies CASSPWDFYEQYF.

The rearrangement uses TRBV7-3 and TRBJ2-7, with a possible D match to TRBD2 (6 bases). The V end lost 5 bases, the J end lost 8 bases, and 22 bases lay between the germline ends. Germline lookup yields CDR1 SGHTA and CDR2 FQGTGA. The CDR3 is made up of 15 amino acids. As DNA, the CDR3 is TGTGCCAGCAGCATAGGGACTCCGAATCCACTACAGCAGTACTTC. Translated, it gives CASSIGTPNPLQQYF.

CDR3 DNA: TGTGCCAGCAGCTTTACAGGGGACTTCAATCAGCCCCAGCATTTT. It codes for CASSFTGDFNQPQHF. The chain uses TRBV7-2 and TRBJ1-5; 7 nucleotides line up with TRBD1. Germline values: CDR1 SGHTA, CDR2 FQGNSA. The trim removed 3 bases at V and 3 bases at J, leaving 5 bases unmatched. The CDR3 loop spans 15 amino acids.

The chain combines TRBV20-1 with TRBJ2-7; tentative D call: TRBD2 (6 bases). Germline V gene sequence: CDR1 DFQATT, CDR2 SNEGSKA (reference sequence). The CDR3 sequence is 10 residues long. Deletions cut 5 bases from V and 9 bases from J, with 11 bases between. CDR3 DNA: TGCAGTGCTGGACGGCGGGGGCAGTACTTC. Amino acids: CSAGRRGQYF.

With respect to this clone: The junction and the germline gene differ at one end; a read error may be behind it. The chain joins TRBV11-2 to TRBJ2-5; D is ambiguous. This CDR3 spans 15 amino acids. Germline loops: CDR1 SGHAT, CDR2 FQNNGV. The CDR3, as DNA: TGCGCCAGCAGCCACCTACGGTCGGGTGGGGAGACCCAGTACTTC. It translates to CASSHLRSGGETQYF.

The chain carries TRBV18 and TRBJ1-5; D possibly corresponds to TRBD1 (6 bases). The CDR3 is made up of 16 amino acids. The germline gives CDR1 KGHSH, CDR2 LQKENI. Trimming removed 3 bases from V and 6 bases from J, with 18 bases in between. The CDR3 coding sequence is TGTGCCAGCTCACCGACCGAACAGGGTAGGGCTCAGCCCCAGCATTTT. It yields the protein CASSPTEQGRAQPQHF.

The chain's CDR3 is CASSAILAGGSTDTQYF. The CDR3 nucleotides read TGTGCCAGTAGTGCCATACTAGCGGGAGGATCCACAGATACGCAGTATTTT. The chain combines TRBV19 with TRBJ2-3, with TRBD2 matching 12 bases. Germline lookup yields CDR1 LNHDA and CDR2 SQIVND (reference sequence). The CDR3 has 17 amino acids. Losses at the gene ends were 5 bases for V and 2 bases for J; bases not matched to a gene: 8.

The chain links TRBV4-1 to TRBJ1-4, with TRBD1 identical over 7 bases. Germline values: CDR1 MGHRA, CDR2 YSYEKL. CDR3 length: 13 residues. The ends lost 0 bases at V and 12 bases at J; junction bases unmatched: 4. In DNA, the CDR3 is TGCGCCAGCAGCCAAGATTGGACAGGCGAACTGTTTTTT. Translated: CASSQDWTGELFF.

The CDR3 loop reads CASTGSPGYEQYF. The CDR3 nucleotides read TGTGCCAGCACCGGATCCCCAGGATACGAGCAGTACTTC. The chain uses TRBV6-1 and TRBJ2-7; no firm D call. V lost 7 bases and J lost 4, with 14 bases in between. CDR1 is MNHNS, CDR2 SASEGT, per germline. The CDR3 runs 13 residues.

The chain is built from TRBV27 and TRBJ2-5, with unresolved D. The length of the CDR3 is 12 residues. V dropped 4 bases and J dropped 0 bases, with 3 bases sitting between them. CDR1 is MNHEY and CDR2 is SMNVEV in the germline V gene (reference sequence). The CDR3 nucleotides are TGTGCCAGCAGTTCCAACCAAGAGACCCAGTACTTC. It codes for CASSSNQETQYF.

The V call is TRBV6-1, the J call TRBJ2-1, with D possibly being TRBD1 (5 bases). CDR1 MNHNS and CDR2 SASEGT come from the germline V gene. Trimming left V 0 bases short and J 5 bases short, with 11 bases between. This CDR3 has 15 amino acids. The CDR3 DNA reads as TGTGCCAGCAGTGAAGCGCATGGGGCGGACAATGAGCAGTTCTTC. It encodes CASSEAHGADNEQFF.

Points on this clone: This sample includes further DNA sequences coding for the same CDR3. V gene TRBV6-5 combines with J gene TRBJ2-7; 9 nucleotides line up with TRBD1. CDR1 MNHEY and CDR2 SVGAGI come from the germline V gene. This CDR3 comprises 15 residues. Losses at the gene ends were 6 bases for V and 4 bases for J; bases not matched to a gene: 10. The CDR3 bases are TGTGCCAGCAGGTACGGACAGGGGACGGCATACGAGCAGTACTTC. It yields the protein CASRYGQGTAYEQYF.

The chain links TRBV10-3 to TRBJ1-3, with TRBD1 as a possible D gene (5 bases). The CDR3 runs to 12 residues. The V and J ends lost 8 bases and 2 bases respectively, with 7 bases between them. Germline CDR1 ENHRY, CDR2 SYGVKD. The CDR3 DNA is TGTGCCATCCGACAGCCTGGAAACACCATATATTTT. Translating it yields CAIRQPGNTIYF.

The V and J genes are TRBV27 and TRBJ1-5; unclear D gene. Germline CDR1 MNHEY, CDR2 SMNVEV (reference sequence). The CDR3 contains 15 residues. Trimming removed 4 bases at V and 0 bases at J, with 10 bases between. The DNA of the CDR3 is TGTGCCAGCAGTTCCTGGAGGACTAGCAATCAGCCCCAGCATTTT. Translation: CASSSWRTSNQPQHF.

The chain couples TRBV5-1 to TRBJ2-5; D is uncertain. V lost 4 bases to trimming and J lost 1 base, with 8 bases between them. Germline assignment: CDR1 SGHRS and CDR2 YFSETQ. This CDR3 spans 13 amino acids. The CDR3 sequence is CASSLGVQETQYF. Written as DNA, the CDR3 is TGCGCCAGCAGCCTTGGAGTCCAAGAGACCCAGTACTTC.

This clone came up a few times. The gene calls are TRBV13 and TRBJ2-7, with 11 bases aligning to TRBD2. This CDR3 is built from 16 residues. Per germline, CDR1 PRHDT and CDR2 FYEKMQ (reference sequence). The J segment lost 1 base and the V segment lost 6 bases, leaving 8 bases of the junction unmatched. The CDR3 loop reads CASSITGTSGSYEQYF. The CDR3, as DNA: TGTGCCAGCAGTATTACCGGGACTAGCGGTTCCTACGAGCAGTACTTC.

This clone was found once. The rearrangement uses TRBV7-6 and TRBJ2-2, with D hard to call. The CDR3 sequence is 14 residues long. V lost 0 bases, J lost 5 bases, and 7 bases lay in between. The germline gives CDR1 SGHVS, CDR2 FNYEAQ. The CDR3 DNA follows: TGTGCCAGCAGCTTAGCGCGCGTGACCGGGGAGCTGTTTTTT. It yields the protein CASSLARVTGELFF. Combining the CDR3 with reference TRBV7-6 and TRBJ2-2 gives the whole variable domain GAGVSQSPRYKVTKRGQDVALRCDPISGHVSLYWYRQALGQGPEFLTYFNYEAQQDKSGLPNDRFSAERPEGSISTLTIQRTEQRDSAMYRCASSLARVTGELFFGEGSRLTVL.

The chain has TRBV30 and TRBJ2-1, with D tentatively TRBD1 (5 bases). The CDR3 has 15 amino acids. The V end was cut by 2 bases, the J end by 0 bases, with 11 bases between. Germline V gives CDR1 GTSNPN, CDR2 SVGIG (reference sequence). The CDR3 DNA reads TGTGCCTGGAGTATCACAGGAATCTCCTACAATGAGCAGTTCTTC. Encoded protein: CAWSITGISYNEQFF. Supplemented by reference TRBV30 and TRBJ2-1, the full variable domain reads SQTIHQWPATLVQPVGSPLSLECTVEGTSNPNLYWYRQAAGRGLQLLFYSVGIGQISSEVPQNLSASRPQDRQFILSSKKLLLSDSGFYLCAWSITGISYNEQFFGPGTRLTVL.

V is TRBV7-6 and J is TRBJ1-1; possibly TRBD1 for D (5 bases). This CDR3 spans 12 amino acids. From germline, CDR1 is SGHVS and CDR2 FNYEAQ. The V end was cut by 2 bases, the J end by 8 bases, with 9 bases between. CDR3 in DNA: TGTGCCAGCAGCTTATTGCAGGGCGAAGCTTTCTTT. The encoded protein is CASSLLQGEAFF.

The chain combines TRBV11-3 with TRBJ2-2; 9 bases map to TRBD2. Per germline, CDR1 SGHNT and CDR2 YENEEA. The J segment lost 1 base and the V segment lost 3 bases, leaving 0 bases of the junction unmatched. CDR3 length: 15 amino acids. The CDR3 DNA reads as TGTGCCAGCAGCTTGACTAGCGGGAACACCGGGGAGCTGTTTTTT. It encodes CASSLTSGNTGELFF.

The chain links TRBV7-3 to TRBJ2-3; 9 nucleotides agree with TRBD2. The germline V gene has CDR1 SGHTA and CDR2 FQGTGA. The CDR3 covers 16 residues. Trimming removed 2 bases from V and 1 base from J; junction bases left unmatched: 4. The DNA for the CDR3 is TGTGCCAGCAGCTTAGTAGCGGGGGAGCGCACAGATACGCAGTATTTT. Protein product: CASSLVAGERTDTQYF. The full variable domain, completed using reference TRBV7-3 and TRBJ2-3, is GAGVSQTPSNKVTEKGKYVELRCDPISGHTALYWYRQSLGQGPEFLIYFQGTGAADDSGLPNDRFFAVRPEGSVSTLKIQRTERGDSAVYLCASSLVAGERTDTQYFGPGTRLTVL.

The chain carries TRBV28 and TRBJ2-2; TRBD1 is a possible D gene (6 bases). Per germline, CDR1 MDHEN and CDR2 SYDVKM. Trimming removed 5 bases from V and 3 bases from J, with 13 bases in between. The CDR3 totals 15 residues. The CDR3: CASSPQQGYTGELFF. The DNA for the CDR3 is TGTGCCAGCAGTCCCCAACAGGGTTACACCGGGGAGCTGTTTTTT.

The rearrangement uses TRBV19 and TRBJ2-3, with 11 bases that match TRBD1. In germline, CDR1 is LNHDA, CDR2 SQIVND (reference sequence). V lost 10 bases, J lost 4 bases, and 7 bases stayed unmatched. CDR3 length: 14 residues. CDR3 in amino acids: CATSGQGAADTQYF. The CDR3 region has the DNA TGTGCCACCTCAGGACAGGGGGCCGCAGATACGCAGTATTTT.

The chain uses TRBV4-3 and TRBJ1-2; tentatively, D is TRBD1 (5 bases). The V end lost 0 bases, the J end lost 8 bases, and 13 bases lay between the germline ends. The germline V gene has CDR1 LGHNA and CDR2 YSLEER. This CDR3 has 14 amino acids. Here the CDR3 reads CASSQDPRGRGYTF. The CDR3 nucleotides are TGCGCCAGCAGCCAAGATCCAAGGGGCCGCGGCTACACCTTC.

This clone was counted only a few times. The rearrangement joins TRBV6-4 to TRBJ2-1, with a possible D match to TRBD1 (6 bases). In germline, CDR1 is MRHNA, CDR2 SNTAGT. The CDR3 length is 16 residues. V was clipped by 2 bases and J by 1 base, with 12 bases between them. The CDR3 DNA follows: TGTGCCAGCAGTGACGGGCAGGGGAGATCCTACAATGAGCAGTTCTTC. Translation: CASSDGQGRSYNEQFF.